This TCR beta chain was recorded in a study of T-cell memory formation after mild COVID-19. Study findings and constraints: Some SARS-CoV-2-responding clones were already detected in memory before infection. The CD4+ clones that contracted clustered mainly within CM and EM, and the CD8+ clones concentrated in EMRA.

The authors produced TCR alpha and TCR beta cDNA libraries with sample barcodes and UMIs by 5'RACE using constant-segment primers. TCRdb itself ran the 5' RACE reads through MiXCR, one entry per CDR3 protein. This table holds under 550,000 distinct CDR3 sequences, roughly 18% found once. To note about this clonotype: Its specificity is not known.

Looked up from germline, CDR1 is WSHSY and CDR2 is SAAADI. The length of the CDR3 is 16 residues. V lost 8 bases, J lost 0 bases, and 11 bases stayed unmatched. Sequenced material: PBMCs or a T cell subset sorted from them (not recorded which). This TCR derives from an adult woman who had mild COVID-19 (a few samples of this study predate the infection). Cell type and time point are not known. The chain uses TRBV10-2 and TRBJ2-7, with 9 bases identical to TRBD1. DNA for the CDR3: TGCGCCAGCCTCCCCTCAGCGGGACAGGGCTCCTACGAGCAGTACTTC. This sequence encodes CASLPSAGQGSYEQYF.